This TCR beta chain was recorded in a study of T cell responses to AZD1222 COVID-19 vaccine. The method was immunoSEQ multiplex PCR; TCRdb's version includes in-frame clones alone and lacks a portion of them. The data hold over 80,000 clones, with about nine tenths observed a single time. Deletions cut 1 base from V and 0 bases from J, with 4 bases between. CDR1 is KGHSH and CDR2 is LQKENI in the germline V gene. This CDR3 is built from 14 residues. Details on this clone: This sample also contains other DNA sequences that code for the same CDR3.

V is TRBV18 and J is TRBJ1-5, with unresolved D. The source was peripheral blood, collected 28 days after the second AZD1222 dose. The sequence came from an adult who received the AZD1222 COVID-19 vaccine. CDR3 in DNA: TGTGCCAGCTCACCACAGGGTAGCAATCAGCCCCAGCATTTT. It encodes CASSPQGSNQPQHF.